What follows are 14 T cell receptor beta chains derived from one specimen sequenced in a study of blood T cell repertoires in COVID-19. Here immunoSEQ multiplex PCR was the method, and the copy in TCRdb shows in-frame clones only, minus some. The sample shows about 210,000 clones, 80% of them seen only once. Sample: peripheral blood. The receptors here all came from a man aged 60 to 69 with acute or convalescent COVID-19.

V and J are TRBV28 and TRBJ1-2; 9 bases align to TRBD1. Germline V CDR1 and CDR2: MDHEN, SYDVKM. V shed 5 bases, J shed 7 bases, and the junction held 11 bases outside the gene matches. CDR3 length equals 15 residues. The CDR3 DNA reads as TGTGCCAGCAGTCGGTCGGGACAGGGAACGAGTGGCTACACCTTC. Residues: CASSRSGQGTSGYTF.

V is TRBV19 and J is TRBJ2-2, with D maybe TRBD2 (6 bases). The germline CDR1 and CDR2 sequences are LNHDA and SQIVND (reference sequence). The CDR3 extends over 16 amino acids. Trimming cost V 7 bases and J 3 bases, with 18 bases left between them. The CDR3 DNA follows: TGTGCCAGTAAGGAAACGGGAGTCGTGGACACCGGGGAGCTGTTTTTT. Protein sequence: CASKETGVVDTGELFF. Full variable domain (remainder filled in from reference TRBV19 and TRBJ2-2): DGGITQSPKYLFRKEGQNVTLSCEQNLNHDAMYWYRQDPGQGLRLIYYSQIVNDFQKGDIAEGYSVSREKKESFPLTVTSAQKNPTAFYLCASKETGVVDTGELFFGEGSRLTVL.

V and J are TRBV5-4 and TRBJ2-2, with a tentative D call TRBD2 (6 bases). The V end lost 3 bases, the J end lost 3 bases, and 15 bases lay between the germline ends. Germline assignment: CDR1 SGHNT and CDR2 YYREEE (reference sequence). There are 16 residues in the CDR3. CDR3 loop: CASSYRTRLDTGELFF. CDR3 nucleotides: TGTGCCAGCAGCTACCGGACCAGACTAGACACCGGGGAGCTGTTTTTT.

This clone was found once. The chain recombines TRBV11-3 with TRBJ2-2; D is uncertain. V was trimmed by 0 bases and J by 3 bases, leaving 5 bases between them. CDR1 is SGHNT and CDR2 is YENEEA in the germline V gene. The CDR3 contains 14 residues. The CDR3 DNA sequence: TGTGCCAGCAGCTTAGATCGGGACACCGGGGAGCTGTTTTTT. Translation gives CASSLDRDTGELFF.

This clone was observed a handful of times. This chain connects TRBV11-1 to TRBJ1-1; unclear D gene. The CDR3 has 13 residues. CDR1 and CDR2 (germline): SGHAT, FQDESV (reference sequence). V was cut by 5 bases and J by 0 bases, with 7 bases left in between. CDR3 region: CASSEGLNTEAFF. DNA for the CDR3: TGTGCCAGCAGCGAGGGCCTGAACACTGAAGCTTTCTTT.

Worth noting for this clone: One junction end does not reproduce the germline sequence, and a read error may be involved. The chain combines TRBV2 with TRBJ2-2; perhaps TRBD2 as D (5 bases). Germline assignment: CDR1 SNHLY and CDR2 FYNNEI. The CDR3 runs 15 residues. CDR3 coding DNA: TGTACCAGCAGTGGTAGTAGCGCACCCACCGGGGAGCTGTTTTTT. The encoded protein is CTSSGSSAPTGELFF.

This chain uses TRBV4-1 with TRBJ1-4, with TRBD1 matching 8 bases. This CDR3 is 16 amino acids long. Germline CDR1 is MGHRA and CDR2 is YSYEKL. V was pared by 6 bases and J by 3 bases, with 9 bases of the junction left unmatched. CDR3 protein: CASRQRTGSANEKLFF. CDR3 nucleotides: TGCGCCAGCAGACAGAGGACAGGGTCGGCTAATGAAAAACTGTTTTTT.

The chain carries TRBV27 and TRBJ1-1, with 8 positions matching TRBD1. Losses at the gene ends were 4 bases for V and 1 base for J; bases not matched to a gene: 5. The CDR3 totals 15 residues. Germline V lookup: CDR1 MNHEY, CDR2 SMNVEV (reference sequence). The chain's CDR3 is CASSSPGTGNTEAFF. In DNA, the CDR3 is TGTGCCAGCAGTTCCCCGGGGACAGGGAACACTGAAGCTTTCTTT.

The J gene is TRBJ2-3, the V gene TRBV19; TRBD2 agrees at 11 bases. Trimming removed 6 bases from V and 2 bases from J; junction bases left unmatched: 7. Germline V gene lookup returns CDR1 LNHDA and CDR2 SQIVND (reference sequence). The length of the CDR3 is 16 residues. CDR3 in amino acids: CASRLGGLADTDTQYF. The CDR3 nucleotides read TGTGCCAGTAGATTGGGGGGACTAGCGGACACAGATACGCAGTATTTT.

This clone showed up just once. Other DNA sequences in the sample encode the same CDR3. The CDR3 here is CAISEQGNYGYTF. The CDR3 DNA reads as TGTGCCATCAGCGAACAGGGTAACTATGGCTACACCTTC. The chain is built from TRBV10-3 and TRBJ1-2, with D maybe TRBD1 (6 bases). Germline lookup yields CDR1 ENHRY and CDR2 SYGVKD. Trimming took 6 bases from V and 1 from J, leaving 9 bases between them. This CDR3 spans 13 amino acids.

In its sample, this clone was seen a few times. This chain uses TRBV7-3 with TRBJ2-2; TRBD1 matches 7 bases. CDR1 and CDR2 from the germline V gene are SGHTA and FQGTGA. The V segment lost 6 bases and the J segment 6 bases; nucleotides outside the gene matches: 7. The length of the CDR3 is 14 residues. The CDR3 here is CASSSSTGPGELFF. The DNA of the CDR3 is TGTGCCAGCAGTTCATCGACAGGGCCCGGGGAGCTGTTTTTT. Based on the CDR3 plus reference TRBV7-3 and TRBJ2-2, the full variable domain is GAGVSQTPSNKVTEKGKYVELRCDPISGHTALYWYRQSLGQGPEFLIYFQGTGAADDSGLPNDRFFAVRPEGSVSTLKIQRTERGDSAVYLCASSSSTGPGELFFGEGSRLTVL.

This clone is classed as medium-sized (0.01 to 0.1%). This chain joins TRBV6-1 and TRBJ2-3; D is uncertain. In germline, CDR1 is MNHNS, CDR2 SASEGT. This CDR3 is 15 amino acids long. V was trimmed by 2 bases and J by 1 base, leaving 10 bases between them. The CDR3 loop is CASSESLGGTDTQYF. The DNA for the CDR3 is TGTGCCAGCAGTGAAAGCCTAGGAGGCACAGATACGCAGTATTTT.

The gene calls are TRBV5-1 and TRBJ2-7, with D maybe TRBD1 (6 bases). This CDR3 region has 15 residues. CDR1 is SGHRS and CDR2 is YFSETQ in the germline V gene. Trimming removed 2 bases from V and 2 bases from J, with 14 bases in between. The DNA of the CDR3 is TGCGCCAGCAGCTTACTGGGACACACCGCCTACGAGCAGTACTTC. Translation: CASSLLGHTAYEQYF. The complete variable domain, with remaining parts taken from reference TRBV5-1 and TRBJ2-7, reads KAGVTQTPRYLIKTRGQQVTLSCSPISGHRSVSWYQQTPGQGLQFLFEYFSETQRNKGNFPGRFSGRQFSNSRSEMNVSTLELGDSALYLCASSLLGHTAYEQYFGPGTRLTVT.

The chain recombines TRBV30 with TRBJ1-1; no reliable D call. Trimming removed 0 bases from V and 4 bases from J, with 6 bases in between. CDR3 length: 12 residues. Germline V lookup: CDR1 GTSNPN, CDR2 SVGIG (reference sequence). CDR3 nucleotide sequence: TGTGCCTGGAGTGTATTCTTCACTGAAGCTTTCTTT. Its protein product is CAWSVFFTEAFF.